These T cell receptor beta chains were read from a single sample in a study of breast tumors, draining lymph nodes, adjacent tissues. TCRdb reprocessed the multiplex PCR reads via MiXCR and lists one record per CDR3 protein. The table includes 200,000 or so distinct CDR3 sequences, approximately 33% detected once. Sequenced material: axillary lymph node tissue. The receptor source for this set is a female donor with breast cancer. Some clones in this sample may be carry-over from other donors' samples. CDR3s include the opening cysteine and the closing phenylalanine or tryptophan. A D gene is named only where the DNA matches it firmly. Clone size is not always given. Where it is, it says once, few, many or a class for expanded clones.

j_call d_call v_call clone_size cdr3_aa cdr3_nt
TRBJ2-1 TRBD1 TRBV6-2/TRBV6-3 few CASRPPGQQNNEQFF TGTGCCAGCAGACCGCCGGGACAGCAAAACAATGAGCAGTTCTTC
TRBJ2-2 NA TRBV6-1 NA CVSSEARLANTGELFF TGTGTCAGCAGTGAAGCGCGCCTGGCCAACACCGGGGAGCTGTTTTTT
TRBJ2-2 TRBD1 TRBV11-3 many CASIGQVILPGELFF TGTGCCAGCATCGGACAGGTGATCCTTCCCGGGGAGCTGTTTTTT
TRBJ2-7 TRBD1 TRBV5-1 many CASSLADRSTYEQYF TGCGCCAGCAGCTTGGCGGACAGGTCGACCTACGAGCAGTACTTC
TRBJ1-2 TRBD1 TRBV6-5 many CASSLRDRAGHGYTF TGTGCCAGCAGTCTCCGGGACAGGGCCGGACACGGCTACACCTTC
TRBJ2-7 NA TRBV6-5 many CASSHSTPGSEQYF TGTGCCAGCAGTCACTCGACCCCAGGGAGCGAGCAGTACTTC
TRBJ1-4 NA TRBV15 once CATSRGTSRYEKLFF TGTGCCACCAGCAGAGGGACTAGCCGTTATGAAAAACTGTTTTTT
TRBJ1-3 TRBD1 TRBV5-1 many CASSHGTVLGNTIYF TGCGCCAGCAGCCACGGGACAGTCCTTGGAAACACCATATATTTT
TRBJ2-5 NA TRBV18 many CASSQTAQETQYF TGTGCCAGCTCACAAACAGCCCAAGAGACCCAGTACTTC
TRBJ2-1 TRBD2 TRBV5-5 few CASSAREALGYNEQFF TGTGCCAGCAGCGCCCGGGAGGCACTAGGATACAATGAGCAGTTCTTC
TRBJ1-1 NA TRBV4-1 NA CASSQGGRTEAFF TGCGCCAGCAGCCAAGGAGGAAGGACTGAAGCTTTCTTT
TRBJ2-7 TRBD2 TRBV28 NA CASTGTSGKHEQYF TGTGCCAGCACCGGGACTAGCGGGAAGCACGAGCAGTACTTC
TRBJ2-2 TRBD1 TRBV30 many CAWRPGQEITGELFF TGTGCCTGGAGGCCGGGACAGGAGATAACCGGGGAGCTGTTTTTT
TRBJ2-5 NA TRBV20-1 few CSARDAGQGSSQETQYF TGCAGTGCTAGAGATGCGGGGCAGGGCTCATCGCAAGAGACCCAGTACTTC
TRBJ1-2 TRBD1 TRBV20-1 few CSAHRQGGIYGYTF TGCAGTGCTCATAGACAGGGGGGGATCTATGGCTACACCTTC
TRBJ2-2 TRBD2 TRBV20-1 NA CSARLAGGGGTGELFF TGCAGTGCTAGACTAGCGGGAGGCGGAGGGACAGGGGAGCTGTTTTTT
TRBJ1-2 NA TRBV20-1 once CSARGGGGGYTF TGCAGTGCTAGAGGGGGGGGAGGAGGCTACACCTTC
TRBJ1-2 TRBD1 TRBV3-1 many CASSPEIRQGARGYTF TGTGCCAGCAGCCCGGAGATTAGACAGGGGGCTCGGGGCTACACCTTC
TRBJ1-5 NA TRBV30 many CAWSVQGAGNQPQHF TGTGCCTGGAGTGTACAGGGTGCAGGGAATCAGCCCCAGCATTTT
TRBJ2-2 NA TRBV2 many CASSEWGTATGELFF TGTGCCAGCAGTGAATGGGGGACGGCAACCGGGGAGCTGTTTTTT
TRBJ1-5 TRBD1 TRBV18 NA CASSKGQGGNQPQHF TGTGCCAGCTCGAAGGGACAGGGAGGAAATCAGCCCCAGCATTTT
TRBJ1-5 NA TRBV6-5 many CASSPVAHQPQHF TGTGCCAGCAGTCCCGTCGCCCATCAGCCCCAGCATTTT
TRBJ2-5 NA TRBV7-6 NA CASSLEAGETQYF TGTGCCAGCAGCTTAGAGGCGGGAGAGACCCAGTACTTC
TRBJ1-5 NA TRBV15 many CATSRDYGQPQHF TGTGCCACCAGCAGAGATTATGGTCAGCCCCAGCATTTT
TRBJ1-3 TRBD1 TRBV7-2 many CASSPGTGDGNTIYF TGTGCCAGCAGCCCCGGGACAGGGGATGGAAACACCATATATTTT
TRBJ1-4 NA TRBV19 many CASSTQGQTGNEKLFF TGTGCCAGTAGTACCCAGGGGCAGACCGGTAATGAAAAACTGTTTTTT
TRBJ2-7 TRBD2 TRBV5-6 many CASSSTSGTSYEQYF TGTGCCAGCAGCTCGACTAGCGGGACTTCCTACGAGCAGTACTTC
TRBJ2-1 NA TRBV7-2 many CASSSDGSYNEQFF TGTGCCAGCAGCTCCGACGGTTCCTACAATGAGCAGTTCTTC
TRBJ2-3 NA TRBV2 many CASSLGTRTDTQYF TGTGCCAGCAGTTTAGGGACCCGCACAGATACGCAGTATTTT
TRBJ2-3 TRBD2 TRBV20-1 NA CSAGLAGDFTDTQYF TGCAGTGCTGGACTAGCGGGAGATTTCACAGATACGCAGTATTTT
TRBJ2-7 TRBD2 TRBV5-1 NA CASSLGPSGGTYEQYF TGCGCCAGCAGCCTCGGGCCTAGCGGAGGAACCTACGAGCAGTACTTC
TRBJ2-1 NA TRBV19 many CASSIIGGREFF TGTGCCAGTAGCATTATAGGGGGTAGGGAATTCTTC
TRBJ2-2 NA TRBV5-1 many CASSHNTGELFF TGCGCCAGCAGCCACAACACCGGGGAGCTGTTTTTT
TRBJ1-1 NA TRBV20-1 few CSARDHYGQLNTEAFF TGCAGTGCTAGAGACCATTATGGACAGCTGAACACTGAAGCTTTCTTT
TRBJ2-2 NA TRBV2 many CASSVESGAGELFF TGTGCCAGCAGTGTGGAATCGGGCGCCGGGGAGCTGTTTTTT
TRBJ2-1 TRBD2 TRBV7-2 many CASSPPLAGGLRTNNEQFF TGTGCCAGCAGCCCACCTCTAGCGGGGGGCCTCAGGACAAACAATGAGCAGTTCTTC
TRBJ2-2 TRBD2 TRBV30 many CACTSGGPRGELFF TGTGCCTGTACTAGCGGGGGCCCAAGGGGGGAGCTGTTTTTT
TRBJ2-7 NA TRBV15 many CATSRDEGSYEQYF TGTGCCACCAGCAGAGATGAAGGCTCCTACGAGCAGTACTTC
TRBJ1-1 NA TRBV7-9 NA CAGSPDSLEAFF TGTGCCGGCAGCCCGGACAGTTTGGAAGCTTTCTTT